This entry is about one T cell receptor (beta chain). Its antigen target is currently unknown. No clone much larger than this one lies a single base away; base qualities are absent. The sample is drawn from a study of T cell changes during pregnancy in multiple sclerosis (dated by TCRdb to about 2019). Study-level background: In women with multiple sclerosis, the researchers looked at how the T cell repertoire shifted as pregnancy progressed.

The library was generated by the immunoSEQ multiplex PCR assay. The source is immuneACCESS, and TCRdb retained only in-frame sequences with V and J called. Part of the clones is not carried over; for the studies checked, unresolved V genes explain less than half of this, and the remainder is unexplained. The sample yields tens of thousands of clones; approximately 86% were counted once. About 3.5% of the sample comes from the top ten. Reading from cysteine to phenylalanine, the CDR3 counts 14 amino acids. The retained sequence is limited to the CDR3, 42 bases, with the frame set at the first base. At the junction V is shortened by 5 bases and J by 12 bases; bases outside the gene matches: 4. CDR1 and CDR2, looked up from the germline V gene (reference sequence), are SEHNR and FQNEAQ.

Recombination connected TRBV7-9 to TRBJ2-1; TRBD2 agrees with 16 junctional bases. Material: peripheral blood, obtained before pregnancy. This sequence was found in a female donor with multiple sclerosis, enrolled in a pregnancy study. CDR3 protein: CASSEGLAGGWQFF. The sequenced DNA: TGTGCCAGCAGCGAGGGACTAGCGGGAGGGTGGCAGTTCTTC.